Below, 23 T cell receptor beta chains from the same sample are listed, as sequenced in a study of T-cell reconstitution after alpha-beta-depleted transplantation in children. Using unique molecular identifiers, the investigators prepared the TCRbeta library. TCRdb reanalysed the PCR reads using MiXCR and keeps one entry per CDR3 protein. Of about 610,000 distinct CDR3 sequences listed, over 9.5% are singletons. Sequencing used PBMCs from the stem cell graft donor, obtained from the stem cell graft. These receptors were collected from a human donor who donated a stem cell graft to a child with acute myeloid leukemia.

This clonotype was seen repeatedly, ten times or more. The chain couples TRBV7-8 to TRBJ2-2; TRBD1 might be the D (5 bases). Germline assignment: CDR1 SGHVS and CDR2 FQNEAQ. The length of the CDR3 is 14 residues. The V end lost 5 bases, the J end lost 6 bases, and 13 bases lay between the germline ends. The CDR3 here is CASSPATVPGELFF. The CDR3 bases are TGTGCCAGCAGCCCGGCGACAGTCCCCGGGGAGCTGTTTTTT. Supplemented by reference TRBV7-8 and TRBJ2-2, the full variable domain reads GAGVSQSPRYKVAKRGQDVALRCDPISGHVSLFWYQQALGQGPEFLTYFQNEAQLDKSGLPSDRFFAERPEGSVSTLKIQRTQQEDSAVYLCASSPATVPGELFFGEGSRLTVL.

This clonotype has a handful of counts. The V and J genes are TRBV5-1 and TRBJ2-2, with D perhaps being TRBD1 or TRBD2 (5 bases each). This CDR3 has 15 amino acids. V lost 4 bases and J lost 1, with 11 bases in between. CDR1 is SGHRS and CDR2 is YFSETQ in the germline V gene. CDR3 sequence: CASSVGTVNTGELFF. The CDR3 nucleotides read TGCGCCAGCAGCGTCGGGACGGTGAACACCGGGGAGCTGTTTTTT.

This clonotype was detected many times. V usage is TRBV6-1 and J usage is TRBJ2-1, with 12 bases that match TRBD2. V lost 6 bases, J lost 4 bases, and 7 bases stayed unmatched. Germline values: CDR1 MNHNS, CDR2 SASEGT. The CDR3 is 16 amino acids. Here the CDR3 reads CASRRTSGAYYNEQFF. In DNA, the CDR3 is TGTGCCAGCAGGAGGACTAGCGGGGCCTATTACAATGAGCAGTTCTTC.

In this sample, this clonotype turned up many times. CDR3 sequence reads: CSTLPGRGDGEQFF. The CDR3 nucleotides read TGCAGTACCCTACCGGGACGCGGGGATGGTGAGCAGTTCTTC. The V and J genes are TRBV20-1 and TRBJ2-1; tentative D call: TRBD2 (6 bases). The V gene's germline CDR1 is DFQATT and CDR2 SNEGSKA (reference sequence). The CDR3 length is 14 residues. Trimming took off 8 bases at V and 9 bases at J, with 23 bases between the two ends.

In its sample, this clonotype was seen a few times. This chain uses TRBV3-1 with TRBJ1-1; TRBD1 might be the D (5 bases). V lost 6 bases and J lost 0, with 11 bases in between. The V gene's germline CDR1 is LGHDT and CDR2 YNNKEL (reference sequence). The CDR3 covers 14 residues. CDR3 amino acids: CASSHGAMNTEAFF. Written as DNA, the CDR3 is TGTGCCAGCAGTCACGGGGCCATGAACACTGAAGCTTTCTTT.

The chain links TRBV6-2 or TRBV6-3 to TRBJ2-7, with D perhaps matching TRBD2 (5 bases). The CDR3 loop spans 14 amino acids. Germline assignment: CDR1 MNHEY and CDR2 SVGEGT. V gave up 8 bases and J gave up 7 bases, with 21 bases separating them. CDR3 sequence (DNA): TGTGCCAGCGGGCCGATTATCGGGATGAGGGAGCAGTACTTC. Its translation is CASGPIIGMREQYF.

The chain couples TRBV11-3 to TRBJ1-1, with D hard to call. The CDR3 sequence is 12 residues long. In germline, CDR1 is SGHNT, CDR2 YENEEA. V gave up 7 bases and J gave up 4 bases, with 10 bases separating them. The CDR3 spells CASTPTPTEAFF. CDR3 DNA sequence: TGTGCCAGCACCCCGACCCCCACTGAAGCTTTCTTT.

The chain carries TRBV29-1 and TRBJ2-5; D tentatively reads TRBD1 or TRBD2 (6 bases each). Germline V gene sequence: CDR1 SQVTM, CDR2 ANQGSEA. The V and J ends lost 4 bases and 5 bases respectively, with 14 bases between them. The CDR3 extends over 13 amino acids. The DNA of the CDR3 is TGCAGCGTTGCCAGGGGAGGTGATGAGACCCAGTACTTC. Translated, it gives CSVARGGDETQYF.

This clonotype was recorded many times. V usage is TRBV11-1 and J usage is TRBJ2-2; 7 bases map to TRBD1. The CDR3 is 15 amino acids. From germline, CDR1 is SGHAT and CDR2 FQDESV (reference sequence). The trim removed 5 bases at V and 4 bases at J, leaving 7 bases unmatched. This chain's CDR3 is CASSPLDRFTGELFF. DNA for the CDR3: TGTGCCAGCAGCCCACTGGACAGGTTCACCGGGGAGCTGTTTTTT.

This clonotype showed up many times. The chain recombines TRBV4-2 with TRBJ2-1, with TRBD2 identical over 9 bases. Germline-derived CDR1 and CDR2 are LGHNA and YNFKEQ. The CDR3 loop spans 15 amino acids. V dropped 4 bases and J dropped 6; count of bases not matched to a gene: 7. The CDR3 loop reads CASSRGLALGNEQFF. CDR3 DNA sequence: TGTGCCAGCAGCCGGGGACTAGCATTGGGCAATGAGCAGTTCTTC.

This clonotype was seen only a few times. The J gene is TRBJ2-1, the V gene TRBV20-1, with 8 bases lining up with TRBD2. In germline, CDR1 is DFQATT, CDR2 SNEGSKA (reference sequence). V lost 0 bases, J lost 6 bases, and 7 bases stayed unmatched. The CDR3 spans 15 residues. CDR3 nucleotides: TGCAGTGCTAGAGACGGGAGGGCCCTCGGCAATGAGCAGTTCTTC. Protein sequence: CSARDGRALGNEQFF.

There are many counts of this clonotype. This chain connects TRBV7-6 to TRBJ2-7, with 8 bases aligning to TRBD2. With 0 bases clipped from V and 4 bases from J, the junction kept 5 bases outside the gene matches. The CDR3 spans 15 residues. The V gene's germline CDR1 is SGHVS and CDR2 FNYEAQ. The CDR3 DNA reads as TGTGCCAGCAGCTTAGCGCCGGGACTAGAGTACGAGCAGTACTTC. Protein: CASSLAPGLEYEQYF.

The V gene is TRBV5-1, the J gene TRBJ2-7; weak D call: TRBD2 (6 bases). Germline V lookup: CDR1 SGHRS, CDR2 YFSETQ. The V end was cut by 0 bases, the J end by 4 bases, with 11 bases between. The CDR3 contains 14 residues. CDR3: CASSLAQGLYEQYF. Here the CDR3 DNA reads TGCGCCAGCAGCTTGGCCCAGGGACTTTACGAGCAGTACTTC.

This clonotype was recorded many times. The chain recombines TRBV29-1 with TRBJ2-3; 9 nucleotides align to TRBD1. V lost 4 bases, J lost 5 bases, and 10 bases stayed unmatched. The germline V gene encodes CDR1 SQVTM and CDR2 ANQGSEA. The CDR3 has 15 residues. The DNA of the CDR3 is TGCAGCGTTGCATTTCTCGGACAGGGGCGAGATACGCAGTATTTT. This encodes CSVAFLGQGRDTQYF.

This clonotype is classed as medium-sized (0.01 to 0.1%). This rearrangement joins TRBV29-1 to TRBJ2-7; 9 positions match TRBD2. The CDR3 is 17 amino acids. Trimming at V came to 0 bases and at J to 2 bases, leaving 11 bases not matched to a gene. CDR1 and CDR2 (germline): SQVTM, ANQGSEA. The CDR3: CSVEEIRASGEAYEQYF. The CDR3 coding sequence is TGCAGCGTTGAAGAGATTCGGGCTAGCGGGGAGGCCTACGAGCAGTACTTC.

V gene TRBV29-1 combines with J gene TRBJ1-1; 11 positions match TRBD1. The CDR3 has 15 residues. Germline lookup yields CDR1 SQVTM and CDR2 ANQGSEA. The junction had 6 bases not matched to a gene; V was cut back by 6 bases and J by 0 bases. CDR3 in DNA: TGCAGCGTGAGGACAGGGGGCGGGGTGAACACTGAAGCTTTCTTT. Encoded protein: CSVRTGGGVNTEAFF.

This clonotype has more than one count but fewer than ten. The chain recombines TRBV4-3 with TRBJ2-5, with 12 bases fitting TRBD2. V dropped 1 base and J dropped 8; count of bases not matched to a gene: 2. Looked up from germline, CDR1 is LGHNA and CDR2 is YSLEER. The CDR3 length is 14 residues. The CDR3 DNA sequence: TGCGCCAGCAGCCAAGGGACTAGCGGGGCAACCCAGTACTTC. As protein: CASSQGTSGATQYF.

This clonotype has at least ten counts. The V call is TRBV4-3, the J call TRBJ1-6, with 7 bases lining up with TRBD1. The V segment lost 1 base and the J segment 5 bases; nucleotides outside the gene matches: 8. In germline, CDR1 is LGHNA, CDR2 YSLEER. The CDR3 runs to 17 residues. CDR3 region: CASSQAHGTAHNSPLHF. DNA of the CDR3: TGCGCCAGCAGCCAAGCGCACGGGACAGCACATAATTCACCCCTCCACTTT.

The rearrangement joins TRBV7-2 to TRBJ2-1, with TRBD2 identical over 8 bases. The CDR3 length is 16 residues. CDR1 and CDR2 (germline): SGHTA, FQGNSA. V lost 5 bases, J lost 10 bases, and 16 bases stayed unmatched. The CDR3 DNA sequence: TGTGCCAGCAGCCCCAGAAGGGCGGGAGGACCCTCGGAGCAGTTCTTC. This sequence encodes CASSPRRAGGPSEQFF. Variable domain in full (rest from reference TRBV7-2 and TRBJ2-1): GAGVSQSPSNKVTEKGKDVELRCDPISGHTALYWYRQSLGQGLEFLIYFQGNSAPDKSGLPSDRFSAERTGGSVSTLTIQRTQQEDSAVYLCASSPRRAGGPSEQFFGPGTRLTVL.

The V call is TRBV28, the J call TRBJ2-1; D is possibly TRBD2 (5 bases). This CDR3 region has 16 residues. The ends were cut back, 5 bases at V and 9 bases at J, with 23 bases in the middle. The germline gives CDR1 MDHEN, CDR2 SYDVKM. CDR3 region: CASSTPTSPGGGEQFF. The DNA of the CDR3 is TGTGCCAGCAGTACCCCAACCTCCCCGGGCGGAGGTGAGCAGTTCTTC.

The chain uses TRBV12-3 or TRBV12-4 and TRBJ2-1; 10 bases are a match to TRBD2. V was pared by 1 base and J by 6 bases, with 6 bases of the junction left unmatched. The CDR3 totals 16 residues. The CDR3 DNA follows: TGTGCCAGCAGTTTAGGTGGACTAGCGGCCCTCAATGAGCAGTTCTTC. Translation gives CASSLGGLAALNEQFF.

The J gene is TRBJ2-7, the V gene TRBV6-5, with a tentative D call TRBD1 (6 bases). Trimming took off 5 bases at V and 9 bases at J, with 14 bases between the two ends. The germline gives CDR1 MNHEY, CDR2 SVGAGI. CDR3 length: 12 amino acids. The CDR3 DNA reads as TGTGCCAGCAGTCTATTAGGGGGACCGCAGTACTTC. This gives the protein CASSLLGGPQYF.

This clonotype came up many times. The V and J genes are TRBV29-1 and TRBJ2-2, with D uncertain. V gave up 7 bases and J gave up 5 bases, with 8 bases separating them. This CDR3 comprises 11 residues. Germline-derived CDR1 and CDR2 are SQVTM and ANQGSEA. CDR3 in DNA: TGCAGCGGGAAGACGACCGGGGAGCTGTTTTTT. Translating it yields CSGKTTGELFF.